The next 14 T cell receptor beta chains were all read from a single sample in a study of monozygotic twins with inflammatory bowel disease. For each CDR3 protein, TCRdb gives one entry from its re-call of the 5' RACE reads, without DNA. Its table records around 150,000 distinct CDR3 sequences. Sequenced material: blood. The receptors stem from a human donor with ulcerative colitis or Crohn's disease, or a healthy co-twin of an affected twin (not recorded which).

The rearrangement links TRBV12-3 or TRBV12-4 to TRBJ1-2. The CDR3 spans 12 residues. The CDR3 sequence is CASSLRVYGYTF.

J is TRBJ1-4 and V is TRBV5-1; the TCRdb D gene call, TRBD1, has no DNA to confirm it. The germline CDR1 and CDR2 sequences are SGHRS and YFSETQ. The CDR3 is 16 residues long. CDR3 residues: CASSLRQGAVWEKLFF.

This chain joins TRBV15 and TRBJ2-7; TCRdb's assignment of TRBD1 cannot be checked, as there is no DNA. This CDR3 has 13 residues. The germline gives CDR1 LNHNV, CDR2 YYDKDF (reference sequence). The CDR3 is CATSSQGTYEQYF.

The rearrangement uses TRBV7-2 and TRBJ2-7; TCRdb indicates TRBD1, and absent DNA this call remains unverified. The length of the CDR3 is 15 residues. Germline V gene lookup returns CDR1 SGHTA and CDR2 FQGNSA. CDR3 sequence: CASSPSGTGAYEQYF.

CDR3 loop: CAISETGGYEQYF. J is TRBJ2-7 and V is TRBV10-3; TCRdb lists TRBD1, though no DNA is available to test this call. This CDR3 region has 13 residues. Germline CDR1 is ENHRY and CDR2 is SYGVKD.

The chain uses TRBV3-1 and TRBJ2-2; TCRdb's D call of TRBD2 is untestable without DNA. The CDR3 spans 16 residues. CDR1 and CDR2 from the germline V gene are LGHDT and YNNKEL (reference sequence). CDR3 in amino acids: CASSPWGLEDTGELFF.

This chain uses TRBV10-3 with TRBJ2-3. The CDR3 totals 15 residues. Germline V gives CDR1 ENHRY, CDR2 SYGVKD. CDR3 sequence: CAISESREGTDTQYF.

The chain carries TRBV20-1 and TRBJ2-3; TCRdb gives TRBD1 as the D gene, but with no DNA this cannot be confirmed. CDR1 is DFQATT, CDR2 SNEGSKA, per germline (reference sequence). The CDR3 spans 17 residues. This chain's CDR3 is CSARGVQGTYSTDTQYF.

This chain uses TRBV14 with TRBJ2-1; the TCRdb call, TRBD2, lacks DNA for checking. Germline V gene data show CDR1 as SGHDN and CDR2 as FVKESK. CDR3 size: 14 residues. Here the CDR3 reads CASSPRGGLDEQFF.

This chain links TRBV27 with TRBJ1-2. CDR1 and CDR2 from the germline V gene are MNHEY and SMNVEV (reference sequence). The CDR3 covers 13 residues. The CDR3 loop reads CASMGFSNYGYTF.

This chain links TRBV5-6 with TRBJ2-5. The CDR3 spans 15 residues. Looked up from germline, CDR1 is SGHDT and CDR2 is YYEEEE. The CDR3 region is CASSFRRLGQETQYF.

V usage is TRBV12-3 or TRBV12-4 and J usage is TRBJ2-7; the D call of TRBD2 rests on TCRdb alone, since no DNA is present to check it. The CDR3 totals 16 residues. The CDR3 region is CASSPRGGVISFEQYF.

The rearrangement uses TRBV29-1 and TRBJ2-5; TCRdb indicates TRBD1, and absent DNA this call remains unverified. The CDR3 covers 14 residues. CDR1 is SQVTM, CDR2 ANQGSEA, per germline. The CDR3 loop reads CSVPDRGSQETQYF.

This chain uses TRBV20-1 with TRBJ1-5; TCRdb proposes TRBD1, but this gene call is untestable without DNA. Germline V gene lookup returns CDR1 DFQATT and CDR2 SNEGSKA (reference sequence). This CDR3 contains 15 residues. CDR3 residues: CSAREQGYGNQPQHF.